The 17 T cell receptor beta chains below all came from one sample that was sequenced in a study of PD-1 blockade in classical Hodgkin lymphoma. There was relapse after autologous stem cell transplantation in every patient, and there was variation in brentuximab vedotin exposure. Data came from immunoSEQ multiplex PCR; TCRdb stores just in-frame clones and leaves some out. The sample shows about 90,000 clones, around nine tenths of them seen only once. Sequences were derived from peripheral blood mononuclear cells (PBMCs), sampled before the second cycle of nivolumab. These receptors all stem from a human donor with classical Hodgkin lymphoma.

V is TRBV2 and J is TRBJ1-2; 9 bases match TRBD1. CDR3 length: 14 amino acids. V dropped 6 bases and J dropped 4; count of bases not matched to a gene: 6. Germline CDR1 and CDR2: SNHLY and FYNNEI. CDR3: CASSVGDRAYGYTF. CDR3 DNA: TGTGCCAGCAGCGTGGGGGACAGGGCCTATGGCTACACCTTC.

This clone appeared a single time. This chain links TRBV28 with TRBJ1-5; TRBD1 might be the D (6 bases). Germline loops: CDR1 MDHEN, CDR2 SYDVKM. V gave up 6 bases and J gave up 2 bases, with 8 bases separating them. This CDR3 has 13 amino acids. In DNA form, the CDR3 reads TGTGCCAGCAGCAGGGGTGGCAATCAGCCCCAGCATTTT. Protein: CASSRGGNQPQHF. Full variable domain (remainder filled in from reference TRBV28 and TRBJ1-5): DVKVTQSSRYLVKRTGEKVFLECVQDMDHENMFWYRQDPGLGLRLIYFSYDVKMKEKGDIPEGYSVSREKKERFSLILESASTNQTSMYLCASSRGGNQPQHFGDGTRLSIL.

The V and J genes are TRBV6-1 and TRBJ2-1; tentatively, D is TRBD2 (5 bases). V lost 2 bases, J lost 3 bases, and 11 bases lay in between. CDR1 MNHNS and CDR2 SASEGT come from the germline V gene. CDR3 length: 15 amino acids. CDR3 protein: CASSEWTDGYNEQFF. In nucleotides, the CDR3 is TGTGCCAGCAGTGAATGGACTGACGGCTACAATGAGCAGTTCTTC.

The chain uses TRBV5-8 and TRBJ2-7; D is unclear. Trimming pared 0 bases from V and 3 bases from J, leaving 10 bases between. This CDR3 comprises 14 residues. CDR1 is SGHTS and CDR2 is YDEGEE in the germline V gene. The CDR3 bases are TGTGCCAGCAGCTTGGGGGTCCTCTTCTACGAGCAGTACTTC. It encodes CASSLGVLFYEQYF.

The V call is TRBV18, the J call TRBJ2-7; possibly TRBD1 for D (5 bases). CDR3 length equals 12 residues. CDR1 and CDR2 (germline): KGHSH, LQKENI. Trimming cost V 3 bases and J 3 bases, with 6 bases left between them. CDR3 residues: CASSPDSYEQYF. The CDR3 coding sequence is TGTGCCAGCTCACCCGACAGCTACGAGCAGTACTTC. The variable domain in full, completed from reference TRBV18 and TRBJ2-7, reads NAGVMQNPRHLVRRRGQEARLRCSPMKGHSHVYWYRQLPEEGLKFMVYLQKENIIDESGMPKERFSAEFPKEGPSILRIQQVVRGDSAAYFCASSPDSYEQYFGPGTRLTVT.

CDR3 protein: CASSGQQNTEAFF. The CDR3 DNA sequence: TGTGCCAGCAGCGGACAGCAGAACACTGAAGCTTTCTTT. This chain joins TRBV9 and TRBJ1-1; weak D call: TRBD1 (5 bases). The V gene's germline CDR1 is SGDLS and CDR2 YYNGEE. The germline V and J ends were trimmed by 3 bases and 1 base, with 7 bases remaining between them. CDR3 size: 13 residues. Variable domain in full (rest from reference TRBV9 and TRBJ1-1): DSGVTQTPKHLITATGQRVTLRCSPRSGDLSVYWYQQSLDQGLQFLIQYYNGEERAKGNILERFSAQQFPDLHSELNLSSLELGDSALYFCASSGQQNTEAFFGQGTRLTVV.

The CDR3 nucleotides are TGTGCCAGCAGTTTAATGGGGACAGGGGATTACGAGCAGTACTTC. Translating gives CASSLMGTGDYEQYF. The rearrangement uses TRBV27 and TRBJ2-7; 10 bases line up with TRBD1. The CDR3 covers 15 residues. Germline CDR1 reads MNHEY; CDR2 reads SMNVEV (reference sequence). V was pared by 2 bases and J by 4 bases, with 5 bases of the junction left unmatched.

This clone was seen once. V is TRBV30 and J is TRBJ1-1; tentatively, D is TRBD1 (5 bases). There are 13 residues in the CDR3. CDR1 GTSNPN and CDR2 SVGIG come from the germline V gene (reference sequence). V was pared by 3 bases and J by 7 bases, with 15 bases between. DNA of the CDR3: TGTGCCTGGAGGAGGGGCCAATCCGTTGAAGCTTTCTTT. This gives the protein CAWRRGQSVEAFF.

The chain carries TRBV5-1 and TRBJ2-7, with 15 bases fitting TRBD2. The CDR3 consists of 16 residues. The germline V gene encodes CDR1 SGHRS and CDR2 YFSETQ. The V and J ends lost 0 bases and 6 bases, in that order; junction bases with no gene match: 4. The CDR3 DNA reads TGCGCCAGCAGCTTGGAAGGACTAGCGGGAGGGGGCGAGCAGTACTTC. It specifies CASSLEGLAGGGEQYF.

The sample holds one count of this clone. The gene calls are TRBV28 and TRBJ1-1; 7 positions agree with TRBD1. The CDR3 has 14 amino acids. V lost 6 bases to trimming and J lost 11 bases; unmatched junction nucleotides: 15. Germline V gene sequence: CDR1 MDHEN, CDR2 SYDVKM. The CDR3 loop reads CASRPTDRDWRAFF. The CDR3 region has the DNA TGTGCCAGCAGACCTACAGACAGGGATTGGAGGGCTTTCTTT.

The chain carries TRBV29-1 and TRBJ1-2; D is unclear. The CDR3 loop spans 14 amino acids. Per the germline V gene, CDR1 is SQVTM and CDR2 is ANQGSEA. V was pared by 0 bases and J by 1 base, with 9 bases between. CDR3: CSVEDRGSNYGYTF. CDR3 sequence (DNA): TGCAGCGTTGAAGATCGCGGCAGTAACTATGGCTACACCTTC.

The sample holds one count of this clone. The chain combines TRBV7-9 with TRBJ2-1; D gene unclear. Germline assignment: CDR1 SEHNR and CDR2 FQNEAQ (reference sequence). The V end lost 2 bases, the J end lost 2 bases, and 7 bases lay between the germline ends. CDR3 size: 14 residues. The CDR3 reads CASSLNSAYNEQFF. The CDR3, as DNA: TGTGCCAGCAGCTTAAATTCCGCCTACAATGAGCAGTTCTTC.

The J gene is TRBJ2-2, the V gene TRBV28; D ambiguous. The germline V gene has CDR1 MDHEN and CDR2 SYDVKM. The CDR3 contains 13 residues. V was clipped by 7 bases and J by 5 bases, with 11 bases between them. The chain's CDR3 is CASTESGTGELFF. In DNA, the CDR3 is TGTGCCAGCACCGAGTCAGGAACCGGGGAGCTGTTTTTT. Supplemented by reference TRBV28 and TRBJ2-2, the full variable domain reads DVKVTQSSRYLVKRTGEKVFLECVQDMDHENMFWYRQDPGLGLRLIYFSYDVKMKEKGDIPEGYSVSREKKERFSLILESASTNQTSMYLCASTESGTGELFFGEGSRLTVL.

Here the CDR3 reads CASSVAGGSGRSQQETQYF. As DNA, the CDR3 is TGTGCCAGCAGCGTAGCTGGGGGTAGCGGGAGGTCCCAGCAAGAGACCCAGTACTTC. This chain connects TRBV9 to TRBJ2-5; 10 positions agree with TRBD2. The CDR3 contains 19 residues. Unmatched junction bases numbered 13, after V lost 0 bases and J lost 2 bases. The germline CDR1 and CDR2 sequences are SGDLS and YYNGEE.

The chain carries TRBV21-1 and TRBJ2-7; the D call in the table, TRBD2, was not verified against the DNA. TRBV21-1 is assigned pseudogene status. The CDR3 covers 16 residues. The CDR3 region has the DNA TGTGCCAGCAACCCTAGAGGAGGGACTTGCTCCTACGAGCAGTACTTC. Translated: CASNPRGGTCSYEQYF.

The CDR3 nucleotides are TGTGCCAGCAGTTTTTCCCCCCGTAGTGCCTATGGCTACACCTTC. Protein: CASSFSPRSAYGYTF. The chain uses TRBV27 and TRBJ1-2, with D hard to call. V was trimmed by 3 bases and J by 4 bases, leaving 15 bases between them. CDR1 is MNHEY, CDR2 SMNVEV, per germline (reference sequence). CDR3 size: 15 residues.

The gene calls are TRBV30 and TRBJ1-6, with D unclear. Germline V gives CDR1 GTSNPN, CDR2 SVGIG (reference sequence). This CDR3 has 14 amino acids. The V end lost 3 bases, the J end lost 0 bases, and 6 bases lay between the germline ends. The CDR3 loop is CAWSSNSYNSPLHF. DNA for the CDR3: TGTGCCTGGAGCTCAAACTCCTATAATTCACCCCTCCACTTT.